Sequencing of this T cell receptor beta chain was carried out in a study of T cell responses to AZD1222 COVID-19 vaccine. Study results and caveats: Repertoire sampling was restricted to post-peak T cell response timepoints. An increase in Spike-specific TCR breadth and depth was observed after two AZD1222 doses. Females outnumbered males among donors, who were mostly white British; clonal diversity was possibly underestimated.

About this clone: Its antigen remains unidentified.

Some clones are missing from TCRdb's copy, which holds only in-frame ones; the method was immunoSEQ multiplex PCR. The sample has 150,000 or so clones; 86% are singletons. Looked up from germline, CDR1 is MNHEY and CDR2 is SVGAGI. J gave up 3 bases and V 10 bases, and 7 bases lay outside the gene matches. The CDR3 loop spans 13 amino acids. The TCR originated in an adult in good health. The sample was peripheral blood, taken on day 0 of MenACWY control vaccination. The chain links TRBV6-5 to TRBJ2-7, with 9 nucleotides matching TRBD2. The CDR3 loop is CATTGTSSYEQYF. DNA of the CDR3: TGTGCCACAACCGGGACTAGCAGCTACGAGCAGTACTTC.